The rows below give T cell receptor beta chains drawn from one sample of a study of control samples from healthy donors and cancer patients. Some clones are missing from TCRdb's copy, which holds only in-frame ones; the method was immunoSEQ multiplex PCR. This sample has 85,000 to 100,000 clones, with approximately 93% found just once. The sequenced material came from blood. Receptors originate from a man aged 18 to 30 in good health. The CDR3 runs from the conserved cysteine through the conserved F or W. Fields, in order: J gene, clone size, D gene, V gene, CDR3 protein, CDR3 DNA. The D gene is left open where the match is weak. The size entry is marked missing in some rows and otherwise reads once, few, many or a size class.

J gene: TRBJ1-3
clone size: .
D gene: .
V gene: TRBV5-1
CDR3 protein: CASSRDRGNTIYF
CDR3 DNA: TGCGCCAGCAGCAGGGATCGTGGAAACACCATATATTTT

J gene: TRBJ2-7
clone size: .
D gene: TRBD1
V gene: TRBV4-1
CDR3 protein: CASSPGTGDYEQYF
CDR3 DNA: TGCGCCAGCAGCCCCGGGACAGGAGACTACGAGCAGTACTTC

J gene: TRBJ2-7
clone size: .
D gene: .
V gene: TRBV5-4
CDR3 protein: CASSLGGYEQYF
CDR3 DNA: TGTGCCAGCAGCTTGGGTGGGTACGAGCAGTACTTC

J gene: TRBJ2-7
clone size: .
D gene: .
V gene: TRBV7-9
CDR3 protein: CASSPGLIRAGQRDEQYF
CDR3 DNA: TGTGCCAGCAGCCCCGGGTTGATCAGGGCAGGGCAGCGAGACGAGCAGTACTTC

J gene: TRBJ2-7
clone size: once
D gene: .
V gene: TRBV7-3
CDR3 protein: CASSLSGSRGRSHEQYF
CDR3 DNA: TGTGCCAGCAGCTTATCAGGCTCCAGGGGCAGGAGCCACGAGCAGTACTTC

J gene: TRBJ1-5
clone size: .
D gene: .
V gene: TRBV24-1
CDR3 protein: CATSDLKQGQPQHF
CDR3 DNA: TGTGCCACCAGTGATTTAAAACAGGGCCAGCCCCAGCATTTT

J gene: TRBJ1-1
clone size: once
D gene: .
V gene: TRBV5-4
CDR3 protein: CAGLDNTEAFF
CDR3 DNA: TGTGCCGGTTTGGACAACACTGAAGCTTTCTTT

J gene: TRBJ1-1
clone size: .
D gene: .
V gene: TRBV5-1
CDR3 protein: CASSLASGTNTEAFF
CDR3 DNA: TGCGCCAGCAGCTTGGCCAGTGGCACGAACACTGAAGCTTTCTTT

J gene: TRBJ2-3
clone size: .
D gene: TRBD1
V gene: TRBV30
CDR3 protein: CAWILRGLATDTQYF
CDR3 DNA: TGTGCCTGGATACTCAGGGGGCTGGCGACAGATACGCAGTATTTT

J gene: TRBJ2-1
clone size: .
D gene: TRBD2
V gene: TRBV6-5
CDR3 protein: CASSSVGEGLDEQFF
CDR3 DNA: TGTGCCAGCAGTTCTGTGGGGGAGGGCCTCGATGAGCAGTTCTTC

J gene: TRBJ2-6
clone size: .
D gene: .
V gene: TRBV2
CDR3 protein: CASTPPGGGANVLTF
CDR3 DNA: TGTGCCAGCACTCCTCCTGGTGGCGGGGCCAACGTCCTGACTTTC

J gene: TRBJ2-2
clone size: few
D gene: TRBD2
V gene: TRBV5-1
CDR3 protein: CASSLATSGLNAGELFF
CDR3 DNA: TGCGCCAGCAGCTTGGCAACTAGCGGACTTAACGCCGGGGAGCTGTTTTTT

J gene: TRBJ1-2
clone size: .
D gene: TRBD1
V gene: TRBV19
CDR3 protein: CASSPRQGTVNYGYTF
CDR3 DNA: TGTGCCAGTAGTCCTAGACAGGGGACCGTAAACTATGGCTACACCTTC

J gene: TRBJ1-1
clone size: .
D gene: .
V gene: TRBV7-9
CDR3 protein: CASSKGEGPNTEAFF
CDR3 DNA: TGTGCCAGCAGCAAAGGAGAAGGGCCGAACACTGAAGCTTTCTTT

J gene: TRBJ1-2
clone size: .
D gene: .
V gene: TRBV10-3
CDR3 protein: CAIREGEQTYGYTF
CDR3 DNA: TGTGCCATCAGGGAGGGGGAGCAGACCTATGGCTACACCTTC

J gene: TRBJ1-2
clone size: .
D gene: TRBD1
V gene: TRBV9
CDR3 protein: CASSVNLLGQTYGYTF
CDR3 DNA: TGTGCCAGCAGCGTAAATCTCTTGGGACAGACCTATGGCTACACCTTC

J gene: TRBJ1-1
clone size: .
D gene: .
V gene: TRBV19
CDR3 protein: CASSIGRDSAFF
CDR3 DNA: TGTGCCAGTAGTATAGGTAGGGACTCAGCTTTCTTT

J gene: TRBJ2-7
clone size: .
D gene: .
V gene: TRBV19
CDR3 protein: CASSIRTSHEQYF
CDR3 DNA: TGTGCCAGTAGTATAAGAACGAGCCACGAGCAGTACTTC

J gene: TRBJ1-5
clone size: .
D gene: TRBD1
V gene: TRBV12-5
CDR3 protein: CASGLWGIGGGQPQHF
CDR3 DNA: TGTGCTAGTGGTTTATGGGGTATAGGGGGCGGCCAGCCCCAGCATTTT

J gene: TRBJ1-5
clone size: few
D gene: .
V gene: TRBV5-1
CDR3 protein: CASSLGPGDQPQHF
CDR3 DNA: TGCGCCAGCAGCTTGGGCCCAGGAGATCAGCCCCAGCATTTT